This T cell receptor beta chain was recovered during a study of human T cells and chemical hapten exposure. Study information: Sensitizing treatment utilized 2% DPC over a roughly 2 cm by roughly 2 cm portion of upper inner arm skin.

As to time point: pre-sensitization, week 0. Described treatment: therapeutic diphenylcyclopropenone sensitization with weekly scalp DPC. V shed 7 bases and J 2 bases; nucleotides not matched to a gene: 10. Per the germline V gene, CDR1 is SNHLY and CDR2 is FYNNEI. The CDR3 is 15 residues long. TCRdb itself ran the RACE reads through MiXCR, one entry per CDR3 protein. In the table there are roughly 380,000 distinct CDR3 sequences, less than 6.5% of which are singletons. The sequenced sample was whole blood, obtained in connection with sensitization to the hapten diphenylcyclopropenone (DPC). V gene TRBV2 combines with J gene TRBJ2-7; 8 bases match TRBD2. This TCR was recovered from a woman in her forties or fifties with alopecia areata. Some clones in this sample may be carry-over from other donors' samples. In nucleotides, the CDR3 is TGTGCCAGCATCCCGAGGGAGCGGGGGACCTACGAGCAGTACTTC. Translated: CASIPRERGTYEQYF.